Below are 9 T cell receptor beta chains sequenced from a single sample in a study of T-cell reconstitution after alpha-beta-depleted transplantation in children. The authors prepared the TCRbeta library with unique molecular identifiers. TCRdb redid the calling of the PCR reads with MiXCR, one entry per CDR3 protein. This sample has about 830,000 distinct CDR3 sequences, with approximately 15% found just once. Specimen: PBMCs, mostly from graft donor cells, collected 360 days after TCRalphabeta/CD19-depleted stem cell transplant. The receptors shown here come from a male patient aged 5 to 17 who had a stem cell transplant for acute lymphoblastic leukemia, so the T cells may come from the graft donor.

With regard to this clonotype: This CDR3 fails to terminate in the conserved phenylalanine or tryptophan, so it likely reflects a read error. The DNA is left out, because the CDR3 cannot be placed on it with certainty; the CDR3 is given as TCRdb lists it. The CDR3 region is CASSEETGFI. The chain recombines TRBV6-1 with TRBJ1-2; the D call of TRBD1 is as the table states it, not checked on the DNA. The germline gives CDR1 MNHNS, CDR2 SASEGT. Termini included, the CDR3 measures 10 amino acids.

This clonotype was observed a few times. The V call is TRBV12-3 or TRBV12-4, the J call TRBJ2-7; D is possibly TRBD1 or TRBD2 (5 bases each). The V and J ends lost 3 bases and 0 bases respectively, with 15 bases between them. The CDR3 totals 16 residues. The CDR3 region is CASSFGWDGHSYEQYF. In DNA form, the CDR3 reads TGTGCCAGCAGTTTTGGGTGGGACGGTCACTCCTACGAGCAGTACTTC.

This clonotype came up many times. CDR3 in amino acids: CASSLAYGPNFWEQYF. The CDR3 region has the DNA TGCGCCAGCAGCTTGGCCTATGGACCGAATTTTTGGGAGCAGTACTTC. The rearrangement uses TRBV5-1 and TRBJ2-7; D remains unclear. The length of the CDR3 is 16 residues. CDR1 is SGHRS, CDR2 YFSETQ, per germline. Trimming left V 0 bases short and J 7 bases short, with 20 bases between.

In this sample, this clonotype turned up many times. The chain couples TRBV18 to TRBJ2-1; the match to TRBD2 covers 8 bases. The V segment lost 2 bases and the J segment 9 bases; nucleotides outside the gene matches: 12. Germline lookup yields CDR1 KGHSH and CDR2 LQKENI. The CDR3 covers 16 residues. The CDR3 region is CASSPSLAGGKGEQFF. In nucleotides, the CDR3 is TGTGCCAGCTCACCATCCCTGGCGGGAGGCAAGGGTGAGCAGTTCTTC.

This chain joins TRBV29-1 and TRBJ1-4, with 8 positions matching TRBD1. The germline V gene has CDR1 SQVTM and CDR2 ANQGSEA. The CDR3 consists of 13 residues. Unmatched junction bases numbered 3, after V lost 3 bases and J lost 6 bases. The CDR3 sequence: CSVEDREDEKLFF. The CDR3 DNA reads TGCAGCGTTGAGGACAGGGAGGATGAAAAACTGTTTTTT.

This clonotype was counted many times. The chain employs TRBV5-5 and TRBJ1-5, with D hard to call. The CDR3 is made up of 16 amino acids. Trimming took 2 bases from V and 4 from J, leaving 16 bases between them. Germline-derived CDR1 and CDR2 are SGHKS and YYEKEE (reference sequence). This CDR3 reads CASSLADTRFNQPQHF. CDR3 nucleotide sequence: TGTGCCAGCAGCTTAGCTGACACCAGATTTAATCAGCCCCAGCATTTT.

CDR3 sequence: CASSRRTELNTEAFF. The CDR3 nucleotides read TGTGCCAGCAGTCGACGGACGGAGTTGAACACTGAAGCTTTCTTT. This chain connects TRBV12-3 or TRBV12-4 to TRBJ1-1, with D unresolved. The germline V and J ends were trimmed by 5 bases and 0 bases, with 13 bases remaining between them. This CDR3 is 15 amino acids long.

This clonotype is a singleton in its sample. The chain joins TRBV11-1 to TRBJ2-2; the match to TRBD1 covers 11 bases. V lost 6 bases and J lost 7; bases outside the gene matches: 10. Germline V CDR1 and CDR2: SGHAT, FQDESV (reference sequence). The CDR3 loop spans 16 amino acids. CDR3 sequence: CASRPRTGGGIGELFF. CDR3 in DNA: TGTGCCAGCAGACCTCGGACAGGGGGCGGCATCGGGGAGCTGTTTTTT.

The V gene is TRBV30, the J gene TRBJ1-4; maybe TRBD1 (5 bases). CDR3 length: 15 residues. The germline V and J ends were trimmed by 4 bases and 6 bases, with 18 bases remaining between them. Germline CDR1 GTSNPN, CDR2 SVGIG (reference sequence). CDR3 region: CAWNVLGARDEKLFF. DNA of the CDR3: TGTGCCTGGAATGTACTCGGGGCAAGAGATGAAAAACTGTTTTTT.